The 32 T cell receptor beta chains below were found in one sample sequenced in a study of cytomegalovirus exposure and HLA in healthy donors. The PCR used 60 Vbeta and 13 Jbeta primers. Clones were sequenced by immunoSEQ multiplex PCR, and TCRdb holds only the in-frame ones, with some missing. The table includes 150,000 to 200,000 clones, around 77% detected once. Sequencing used PBMCs. These receptors originate from a young man in good health and CMV-seronegative.

The chain is built from TRBV5-1 and TRBJ2-4, with D possibly TRBD1 on 6 matching bases. This CDR3 has 15 residues. V lost 0 bases to trimming and J lost 2 bases, with 9 bases between them. Germline V CDR1 and CDR2: SGHRS, YFSETQ. Here the CDR3 DNA reads TGCGCCAGCAGCTTGGTGAGGGGGACCAAAAACATTCAGTACTTC. This translates into CASSLVRGTKNIQYF.

The chain couples TRBV27 to TRBJ2-3; no definite D call. The CDR3 is 13 amino acids. In germline, CDR1 is MNHEY, CDR2 SMNVEV (reference sequence). V shed 4 bases and J shed 6 bases, with 11 bases lying between them. CDR3 region: CASSSIGSDTQYF. The CDR3 DNA follows: TGTGCCAGCAGTTCCATCGGGTCGGATACGCAGTATTTT.

The chain uses TRBV9 and TRBJ2-3; 10 bases match TRBD1. The CDR3 is 14 amino acids. CDR1 and CDR2 (germline): SGDLS, YYNGEE. The V segment lost 3 bases and the J segment 6 bases; nucleotides outside the gene matches: 4. For the CDR3, the DNA is TGTGCCAGCAGCGCGGGACAGGGGATGGATACGCAGTATTTT. Protein sequence: CASSAGQGMDTQYF.

This clone was observed a single time. This sequence joins TRBV10-2 and TRBJ2-7, with 9 bases fitting TRBD2. Germline V lookup: CDR1 WSHSY, CDR2 SAAADI. The CDR3 totals 16 residues. V dropped 2 bases and J dropped 4; count of bases not matched to a gene: 9. The CDR3 protein is CASSEGQRGARYEQYF. The CDR3 nucleotides read TGCGCCAGCAGTGAGGGTCAGCGGGGGGCGAGGTACGAGCAGTACTTC.

V usage is TRBV14 and J usage is TRBJ2-7; 8 bases map to TRBD2. The CDR3 spans 15 residues. After removal of 1 base from V and 6 bases from J, the junction contained 8 bases not matched to a gene. CDR1 is SGHDN and CDR2 is FVKESK in the germline V gene. Here the CDR3 reads CASSQVDGRAAEQYF. The DNA of the CDR3 is TGTGCCAGCAGCCAAGTGGACGGGAGGGCCGCCGAGCAGTACTTC. Looking up the rest from reference TRBV14 and TRBJ2-7 gives the full variable domain: EAGVTQFPSHSVIEKGQTVTLRCDPISGHDNLYWYRRVMGKEIKFLLHFVKESKQDESGMPNNRFLAERTGGTYSTLKVQPAELEDSGVYFCASSQVDGRAAEQYFGPGTRLTVT.

V and J are TRBV19 and TRBJ1-3; possibly TRBD1 for D (5 bases). This CDR3 has 15 amino acids. Trimming removed 0 bases at V and 4 bases at J, with 10 bases between. Germline CDR1 reads LNHDA; CDR2 reads SQIVND (reference sequence). CDR3 DNA: TGTGCCAGTAGTATAGACGGAGGGGCCGGAAACACCATATATTTT. Translated, it gives CASSIDGGAGNTIYF.

J is TRBJ2-1 and V is TRBV14; perhaps TRBD2 as D (7 bases). The CDR3 totals 16 residues. V lost 0 bases and J 7 bases, leaving 16 bases between the germline ends. CDR1 SGHDN and CDR2 FVKESK come from the germline V gene. The CDR3 spells CASSQDRKGGGNEQFF. The CDR3 nucleotides are TGTGCCAGCAGCCAAGATAGGAAGGGGGGAGGGAATGAGCAGTTCTTC.

V gene TRBV10-1 combines with J gene TRBJ2-7; 7 positions match TRBD1. CDR1 and CDR2 from the germline V gene are WNHNN and SYGVQD (reference sequence). J was trimmed by 3 bases and V by 8 bases; bases with no gene match: 16. The CDR3 runs to 16 residues. This chain's CDR3 is CASPRDSLLPRYEQYF. CDR3 sequence (DNA): TGCGCCAGCCCCCGGGACAGTCTTCTTCCTCGCTACGAGCAGTACTTC.

CDR3 sequence reads: CASSSAASGRADEQFF. CDR3 in DNA: TGTGCCAGCAGCTCAGCGGCTAGCGGGAGGGCCGATGAGCAGTTCTTC. The rearrangement joins TRBV7-9 to TRBJ2-1; TRBD2 matches 12 bases. V lost 4 bases, J lost 8 bases, and 9 bases stayed unmatched. The germline V gene has CDR1 SEHNR and CDR2 FQNEAQ (reference sequence). This CDR3 has 16 residues.

The chain combines TRBV5-1 with TRBJ1-2, with 7 bases matching TRBD1. This CDR3 has 15 amino acids. The junction had 8 bases not matched to a gene; V was cut back by 0 bases and J by 6 bases. CDR1 and CDR2 from the germline V gene are SGHRS and YFSETQ. CDR3 in DNA: TGCGCCAGCAGCTTGGCCTCGGAAAGGGGGCATGGCTACACCTTC. Protein: CASSLASERGHGYTF.

The chain uses TRBV7-9 and TRBJ2-2, with 11 bases aligning to TRBD2. Germline V gene data show CDR1 as SEHNR and CDR2 as FQNEAQ (reference sequence). CDR3 length: 16 residues. V lost 4 bases, J lost 2 bases, and 3 bases stayed unmatched. CDR3 nucleotide sequence: TGTGCCAGCAGCTCGGGACTAGCGGCAAACACCGGGGAGCTGTTTTTT. Its translation: CASSSGLAANTGELFF. Looking up the rest from reference TRBV7-9 and TRBJ2-2 gives the full variable domain: DTGVSQNPRHKITKRGQNVTFRCDPISEHNRLYWYRQTLGQGPEFLTYFQNEAQLEKSRLLSDRFSAERPKGSFSTLEIQRTEQGDSAMYLCASSSGLAANTGELFFGEGSRLTVL.

The chain links TRBV6-4 to TRBJ1-4, with TRBD1 identical over 7 bases. The germline gives CDR1 MRHNA, CDR2 SNTAGT. There are 15 residues in the CDR3. V shed 0 bases, J shed 8 bases, and the junction held 6 bases outside the gene matches. CDR3 amino acids: CASSDSGQRGEKLFF. The DNA of the CDR3 is TGTGCCAGCAGTGACTCGGGACAGCGTGGGGAAAAACTGTTTTTT.

This clone was seen a few times. The sample holds other DNA sequences that translate to the same CDR3. The rearrangement joins TRBV7-2 to TRBJ1-1; TRBD1 matches at 7 bases. There are 14 residues in the CDR3. J lost 2 bases, V lost 5 bases, and 5 bases had no gene match. The germline CDR1 and CDR2 sequences are SGHTA and FQGNSA. CDR3 nucleotide sequence: TGTGCCAGCAGCCTCGACAGGGTCAACACTGAAGCTTTCTTT. Protein sequence: CASSLDRVNTEAFF.

The chain carries TRBV2 and TRBJ2-3, with 12 bases matching TRBD2. This CDR3 spans 14 amino acids. Germline V gene sequence: CDR1 SNHLY, CDR2 FYNNEI. The V and J ends lost 6 bases and 6 bases, in that order; junction bases with no gene match: 4. CDR3 sequence: CASRTSGSGDTQYF. CDR3 coding DNA: TGTGCCAGCAGGACTAGCGGGAGTGGGGATACGCAGTATTTT.

This chain connects TRBV5-4 to TRBJ2-4; TRBD2 aligns across 13 bases. This CDR3 is built from 18 residues. With V trimmed by 4 bases and J by 0 bases, 7 bases remained unmatched. Germline assignment: CDR1 SGHNT and CDR2 YYREEE (reference sequence). CDR3 loop: CASSQGTSGIVAKNIQYF. The CDR3 region has the DNA TGTGCCAGCAGCCAGGGGACTAGCGGGATTGTAGCCAAAAACATTCAGTACTTC.

Only a few counts were recorded for this clone. The chain carries TRBV5-1 and TRBJ2-1; 7 bases are shared with TRBD1. The CDR3 runs to 16 residues. Germline-derived CDR1 and CDR2 are SGHRS and YFSETQ. V trimming: 4 bases; J trimming: 0 bases; junction bases outside the gene matches: 7. CDR3 nucleotides: TGCGCCAGCAGCCTACGACAGGGTAGCTCCTACAATGAGCAGTTCTTC. Its protein product is CASSLRQGSSYNEQFF. The full variable domain, in which reference TRBV5-1 and TRBJ2-1 provide the parts outside the CDR3, is KAGVTQTPRYLIKTRGQQVTLSCSPISGHRSVSWYQQTPGQGLQFLFEYFSETQRNKGNFPGRFSGRQFSNSRSEMNVSTLELGDSALYLCASSLRQGSSYNEQFFGPGTRLTVL.

This chain connects TRBV28 to TRBJ1-5; D uncertain. Germline-derived CDR1 and CDR2 are MDHEN and SYDVKM. Trimming removed 2 bases from V and 7 bases from J, with 6 bases in between. The CDR3 loop spans 12 amino acids. CDR3 sequence: CASSLVGQPQHF. The DNA for the CDR3 is TGTGCCAGCAGTTTAGTCGGGCAGCCCCAGCATTTT.

The chain links TRBV6-5 to TRBJ2-7, with 8 bases that match TRBD1. Germline V gives CDR1 MNHEY, CDR2 SVGAGI. The trim removed 4 bases at V and 5 bases at J, leaving 7 bases unmatched. The CDR3 is 14 residues long. The CDR3 is CASSSLDRADEQYF. CDR3 sequence (DNA): TGTGCCAGCAGTTCCTTGGACAGGGCTGACGAGCAGTACTTC.

Only a few counts were recorded for this clone. J is TRBJ2-5 and V is TRBV11-3; the D gene is possibly TRBD2 (5 bases). V lost 5 bases to trimming and J lost 5 bases, with 15 bases between them. CDR1 SGHNT and CDR2 YENEEA come from the germline V gene. This CDR3 region has 14 residues. The chain's CDR3 is CASSPSSGSETQYF. For the CDR3, the DNA is TGTGCCAGCAGCCCCTCCAGTGGGAGTGAGACCCAGTACTTC. Looking up the rest from reference TRBV11-3 and TRBJ2-5 gives the full variable domain: EAGVVQSPRYKIIEKKQPVAFWCNPISGHNTLYWYLQNLGQGPELLIRYENEEAVDDSQLPKDRFSAERLKGVDSTLKIQPAELGDSAVYLCASSPSSGSETQYFGPGTRLLVL.

The rearrangement joins TRBV10-2 to TRBJ1-1; possibly TRBD1 for D (6 bases). The germline gives CDR1 WSHSY, CDR2 SAAADI. CDR3 size: 14 residues. The V end lost 6 bases, the J end lost 4 bases, and 15 bases lay between the germline ends. As DNA, the CDR3 is TGCGCCAGCAGACACCAGGGGCTTGGCACTGAAGCTTTCTTT. Amino acids: CASRHQGLGTEAFF.

The chain recombines TRBV27 with TRBJ2-1, with 7 bases that match TRBD2. V shed 3 bases and J 5 bases; nucleotides not matched to a gene: 13. Germline CDR1 reads MNHEY; CDR2 reads SMNVEV (reference sequence). The CDR3 totals 17 residues. The CDR3 loop reads CASSFTRGTGTNNEQFF. The CDR3 DNA is TGTGCCAGCAGTTTTACTAGGGGAACCGGGACTAACAATGAGCAGTTCTTC.

V is TRBV6-1 and J is TRBJ1-1; possibly TRBD1 for D (6 bases). Per germline, CDR1 MNHNS and CDR2 SASEGT. Deletions cut 6 bases from V and 0 bases from J, with 11 bases between. The CDR3 has 14 amino acids. This CDR3 is CASRAGAMNTEAFF. CDR3 in DNA: TGTGCCAGCAGGGCGGGGGCCATGAACACTGAAGCTTTCTTT.

CDR3 loop: CASRPTGPYNEQFF. Here the CDR3 DNA reads TGTGCCAGTAGACCGACAGGCCCCTACAATGAGCAGTTCTTC. The chain recombines TRBV19 with TRBJ2-1; perhaps TRBD1 as D (6 bases). Looked up from germline, CDR1 is LNHDA and CDR2 is SQIVND (reference sequence). With 6 bases removed from V and 2 bases from J, the gap between germline ends came to 11 bases. This CDR3 has 14 residues.

This sequence joins TRBV14 and TRBJ2-5; D is uncertain. In germline, CDR1 is SGHDN, CDR2 FVKESK. Trimming shortened V by 3 bases and J by 5 bases, and 7 bases separated the two germline ends. This CDR3 has 12 residues. As DNA, the CDR3 is TGTGCCAGCAGCCAGTGGAGCGAGACCCAGTACTTC. This encodes CASSQWSETQYF. The complete variable domain, with remaining parts taken from reference TRBV14 and TRBJ2-5, reads EAGVTQFPSHSVIEKGQTVTLRCDPISGHDNLYWYRRVMGKEIKFLLHFVKESKQDESGMPNNRFLAERTGGTYSTLKVQPAELEDSGVYFCASSQWSETQYFGPGTRLLVL.

J is TRBJ2-1 and V is TRBV7-3, with 7 bases that match TRBD2. Germline assignment: CDR1 SGHTA and CDR2 FQGTGA. This CDR3 is built from 14 residues. After removal of 1 base from V and 8 bases from J, the junction contained 5 bases not matched to a gene. The CDR3 region is CASSLMSSGYEQFF. The CDR3 region has the DNA TGTGCCAGCAGCTTAATGTCTAGCGGTTATGAGCAGTTCTTC.

The chain couples TRBV5-6 to TRBJ2-1, with TRBD2 identical over 8 bases. Trimming at V came to 4 bases and at J to 8 bases, leaving 20 bases not matched to a gene. This CDR3 comprises 18 residues. Germline V gene lookup returns CDR1 SGHDT and CDR2 YYEEEE. CDR3 in DNA: TGTGCCAGCAGCCTGCTGGGTAGTTTCGGGAGGGCCGACGATGAGCAGTTCTTC. This translates into CASSLLGSFGRADDEQFF.

J is TRBJ2-2 and V is TRBV4-1; perhaps TRBD1 as D (5 bases). The germline V and J ends were trimmed by 6 bases and 0 bases, with 17 bases remaining between them. Germline V gives CDR1 MGHRA, CDR2 YSYEKL. The CDR3 has 17 residues. As DNA, the CDR3 is TGCGCCAGCAGACATCCCCTTAGGGGCCCGAACACCGGGGAGCTGTTTTTT. Its translation is CASRHPLRGPNTGELFF.

The rearrangement uses TRBV9 and TRBJ2-7; 14 nucleotides agree with TRBD2. Germline V gene data show CDR1 as SGDLS and CDR2 as YYNGEE. V shed 3 bases and J 7 bases; nucleotides not matched to a gene: 6. This CDR3 spans 15 amino acids. As DNA, the CDR3 is TGTGCCAGCAGCGCCCCCGGGACTAGCGGGAGAGAGCAGTACTTC. Its translation: CASSAPGTSGREQYF.

This chain connects TRBV27 to TRBJ2-2; possibly TRBD2 for D (5 bases). The germline V gene encodes CDR1 MNHEY and CDR2 SMNVEV (reference sequence). The CDR3 totals 13 residues. Trimming stripped 6 bases from V and 6 bases from J, with 11 bases between. CDR3 in amino acids: CASSLAGPGELFF. The CDR3 DNA reads TGTGCCAGCAGCCTCGCGGGCCCCGGGGAGCTGTTTTTT.

The rearrangement links TRBV11-2 to TRBJ2-7; D might be TRBD2 (6 bases). Between the trimmed V and J ends, which lost 1 base and 4 bases, there was a span of 11 bases. CDR3 length equals 14 residues. Germline CDR1 reads SGHAT; CDR2 reads FQNNGV. CDR3 sequence (DNA): TGTGCCAGCAGCTTAGCGGGAGCGGGTTACGAGCAGTACTTC. Its protein product is CASSLAGAGYEQYF. Based on the CDR3 plus reference TRBV11-2 and TRBJ2-7, the full variable domain is EAGVAQSPRYKIIEKRQSVAFWCNPISGHATLYWYQQILGQGPKLLIQFQNNGVVDDSQLPKDRFSAERLKGVDSTLKIQPAKLEDSAVYLCASSLAGAGYEQYFGPGTRLTVT.

The chain carries TRBV7-9 and TRBJ2-1, with D perhaps matching TRBD1 (5 bases). Germline V gives CDR1 SEHNR, CDR2 FQNEAQ (reference sequence). Trimming cost V 0 bases and J 9 bases, with 15 bases left between them. The CDR3 runs 15 residues. The CDR3 is CASSLAKGAPGEQFF. The CDR3 DNA reads as TGTGCCAGCAGCTTAGCTAAAGGGGCACCAGGTGAGCAGTTCTTC.

V gene TRBV2 combines with J gene TRBJ2-7; no firm D call. This CDR3 has 16 residues. Trimming shortened V by 0 bases and J by 5 bases, and 17 bases separated the two germline ends. Germline-derived CDR1 and CDR2 are SNHLY and FYNNEI. DNA of the CDR3: TGTGCCAGCAGTGAAGCGCTCCCAGGCAAGTTCCACGAGCAGTACTTC. Protein sequence: CASSEALPGKFHEQYF. Full variable domain (outside the CDR3, taken from reference TRBV2 and TRBJ2-7): EPEVTQTPSHQVTQMGQEVILRCVPISNHLYFYWYRQILGQKVEFLVSFYNNEISEKSEIFDDQFSVERPDGSNFTLKIRSTKLEDSAMYFCASSEALPGKFHEQYFGPGTRLTVT.